These 9 T cell receptor beta chains originate from one sample sequenced in a study of T cell responses to AZD1222 COVID-19 vaccine. Repertoires were generated with immunoSEQ multiplex PCR, while TCRdb's copy carries only in-frame clones and drops some. The sample lists 55,000 to 65,000 clones; approximately 92% were seen once. The sequences come from peripheral blood, collected 28 days after the second AZD1222 dose. The origin of the receptors is an adult who received the AZD1222 COVID-19 vaccine.

This chain joins TRBV5-1 and TRBJ2-7; tentatively, D is TRBD2 (7 bases). This CDR3 comprises 15 residues. The germline V gene has CDR1 SGHRS and CDR2 YFSETQ. Trimming took off 0 bases at V and 3 bases at J, with 13 bases between the two ends. The CDR3 bases are TGCGCCAGCAGCTTGGTGGGGGGGCCGCACTACGAGCAGTACTTC. Protein sequence: CASSLVGGPHYEQYF. The entire variable domain, with the rest obtained from reference TRBV5-1 and TRBJ2-7, is as follows: KAGVTQTPRYLIKTRGQQVTLSCSPISGHRSVSWYQQTPGQGLQFLFEYFSETQRNKGNFPGRFSGRQFSNSRSEMNVSTLELGDSALYLCASSLVGGPHYEQYFGPGTRLTVT.

The V and J genes are TRBV28 and TRBJ1-1, with unresolved D. CDR3 length: 14 residues. V was cut by 6 bases and J by 0 bases, with 11 bases left in between. Looked up from germline, CDR1 is MDHEN and CDR2 is SYDVKM. The CDR3, as DNA: TGTGCCAGCAGCCCCCCCGGGCTGAACACTGAAGCTTTCTTT. Its protein product is CASSPPGLNTEAFF.

The CDR3 spells CATRDRVATNEKLFF. The CDR3 nucleotides read TGTGCCACCAGAGACAGGGTGGCAACTAATGAAAAACTGTTTTTT. V gene TRBV10-3 combines with J gene TRBJ1-4, with 7 bases fitting TRBD1. This CDR3 comprises 15 residues. V was clipped by 10 bases and J by 0 bases; unmatched bases: 8. Germline loops: CDR1 ENHRY, CDR2 SYGVKD.

This clone has just one count. The chain uses TRBV15 and TRBJ1-6; D is uncertain. The CDR3 runs 15 residues. Germline V CDR1 and CDR2: LNHNV, YYDKDF (reference sequence). V dropped 0 bases and J dropped 8 bases, with 11 bases sitting between them. CDR3 loop: CATSREQVLDSPLHF. As DNA, the CDR3 is TGTGCCACCAGCAGAGAGCAGGTTTTGGATTCACCCCTCCACTTT. Full variable domain (outside the CDR3, taken from reference TRBV15 and TRBJ1-6): DAMVIQNPRYQVTQFGKPVTLSCSQTLNHNVMYWYQQKSSQAPKLLFHYYDKDFNNEADTPDNFQSRRPNTSFCFLDIRSPGLGDTAMYLCATSREQVLDSPLHFGNGTRLTVT.

This clone was seen only a few times. The chain employs TRBV19 and TRBJ1-3, with 9 bases aligning to TRBD1. This CDR3 region has 16 residues. J was trimmed by 4 bases and V by 7 bases; bases with no gene match: 11. CDR1 is LNHDA, CDR2 SQIVND, per germline (reference sequence). The chain's CDR3 is CASKDRGLGVGNTIYF. For the CDR3, the DNA is TGTGCCAGTAAGGACAGGGGCCTCGGCGTGGGAAACACCATATATTTT.

This clone was recorded once. V gene TRBV4-1 combines with J gene TRBJ1-2; D gene ambiguous. V was cut by 0 bases and J by 8 bases, with 13 bases left in between. This CDR3 has 14 amino acids. CDR1 and CDR2 (germline): MGHRA, YSYEKL. The CDR3 DNA follows: TGCGCCAGCAGCCAAGATCTAACGGTTCCCGGCTACACCTTC. Translation gives CASSQDLTVPGYTF.

This chain joins TRBV6-2 or TRBV6-3 and TRBJ1-5; 9 positions agree with TRBD1. The CDR3 runs to 16 residues. In germline, CDR1 is MNHEY, CDR2 SVGEGT. With 0 bases clipped from V and 7 bases from J, the junction kept 7 bases outside the gene matches. The CDR3 DNA sequence: TGTGCCAGCAGTTACTCGGGGACAGGGTTCCGGCAGCCCCAGCATTTT. Translation: CASSYSGTGFRQPQHF.

This chain joins TRBV19 and TRBJ1-2; a possible D gene is TRBD1 (6 bases). Germline V gives CDR1 LNHDA, CDR2 SQIVND (reference sequence). V lost 3 bases and J 0 bases, leaving 11 bases between the germline ends. The CDR3 has 15 amino acids. The CDR3 sequence: CASSMRGASNYGYTF. The DNA for the CDR3 is TGTGCCAGTAGTATGCGGGGGGCTTCTAACTATGGCTACACCTTC.

The chain combines TRBV29-1 with TRBJ2-1; the D gene is possibly TRBD2 (5 bases). V gave up 4 bases and J gave up 12 bases, with 13 bases separating them. In germline, CDR1 is SQVTM, CDR2 ANQGSEA. The CDR3 runs to 11 residues. The CDR3 here is CSVVPGERQFF. The CDR3 DNA follows: TGCAGCGTTGTCCCCGGGGAACGGCAGTTCTTC.